The T cell receptor beta chain described here comes from a study of cytomegalovirus exposure and HLA in healthy donors. Study-level results: Cytomegalovirus association was listed for 170 or so TCR beta chains.

As to this clone: The antigen remains unidentified.

CDR3 size: 16 residues. V lost 5 bases, J lost 4 bases, and 11 bases stayed unmatched. CDR1 and CDR2 (germline): PRHDT, FYEKMQ (reference sequence). 13 Jbeta primers and 60 Vbeta primers were used for the PCR. The repertoire was sequenced with immunoSEQ multiplex PCR; TCRdb's copy has only in-frame clones and lacks some. The top ten hold more than 0.5% of the sample, which has 200,000 to 250,000 clones, almost 85% seen once. This TCR derives from a middle-aged woman in good health and CMV-seronegative. V is TRBV13 and J is TRBJ1-3, with 7 bases matching TRBD1. Sequencing input: PBMCs. CDR3 nucleotides: TGTGCCAGCAGCAACAGACAGGGCGTTTCGGGAAACACCATATATTTT. Amino acid sequence: CASSNRQGVSGNTIYF.